The source of this T cell receptor (beta chain) is a study of blood T cell repertoires in COVID-19. Study details: The United States, Italy and Spain were the sources of the acute and convalescent COVID-19 samples. T cells, B-cell-depleted T cells, or PBMCs supplied cDNA or gDNA.

Per the original data handling: Estimation of nucleated cell counts was performed using reference gene primer amplification. Sequencing was performed with immunoSEQ multiplex PCR; in TCRdb, only in-frame clones are kept and a portion is missing. V, J and clone size derive from that table, while D and trimming were established from the DNA sequence. In the table there are about 81,000 clones, roughly 86% of which are singletons. This TCR was sampled from a man aged 55 to 70 with acute or convalescent COVID-19. The specimen was peripheral blood.

The CDR3 is CASSFSDTQYF. CDR3 coding DNA: TGTGCCAGCAGTTTCTCAGATACGCAGTATTTT. V gene TRBV12-3 or TRBV12-4 combines with J gene TRBJ2-3; D unclear. The V and J ends lost 3 bases and 4 bases respectively, with 2 bases between them. This CDR3 is 11 amino acids long.